This T cell receptor (beta chain) was found in a study of T cells in Graves' hyperthyroidism and ophthalmopathy (dated by TCRdb to the late 2010s). In the study overall: Peripheral blood was sampled at the time of initial diagnosis, prior to any treatment. The paper describes TCR Vbeta CDR3 sequencing of fewer than 150 peripheral blood samples, made up of 43 ophthalmopathy patients, approximately 73 hyperthyroidism patients and 17 progressor patients. After blood sampling, hyperthyroidism patients were treated with methimazole at a starting dose of 30 mg daily, and ophthalmopathy patients were treated with high-dose intravenous methylprednisolone. An independent validation cohort of under 20 hyperthyroidism patients and approximately 16 patients who later progressed to ophthalmopathy tested prospective prediction of ophthalmopathy. To identify distinguishing TCR V-J signatures, a discovery cohort of 90 to 100 patients was used, comprising some 45 with Graves' ophthalmopathy and 57 with stable Graves' hyperthyroidism. Thyroid tissue and blood T-cell repertoires from about 6 Graves' hyperthyroidism patients were also compared in the study. For training and testing, the 100 or so patients in the discovery cohort were randomly divided in a 7:3 ratio. General conclusions and limits of the study: No statistical method was used to set the sample size in advance, and investigators knew the group allocation. Most expanded thyroid clonotypes (frequency above 0.001) were also detected in blood, a finding suggesting that blood repertoires may reflect thyroid immune responses. In validation, the model predicted progression to ophthalmopathy a median of 6.5 months before onset, with 65% to 71% sensitivity and about 72% specificity. A 13 V-J signature model separated ophthalmopathy from stable hyperthyroidism, with around 91% sensitivity and 81.08% specificity in cross-validation and 80%/75% in testing.

This clonotype was seen many times. Its antigen is unknown. No clone much larger than this one lies a single base away; base qualities are absent. Ophthalmopathy patients had moderately to severely active disease, Clinical Activity Score of at least 3, NOSPECS grade of at least 4, and duration under 3 months. Any patient with an uncontrolled infection, another autoimmune disease, pregnancy or lactation was excluded. Diagnoses were established on the basis of clinical symptoms, serum thyroxine and TRAb, thyroid ultrasound, and orbital computed tomography. Ficoll-Paque density gradient centrifugation was used to isolate PBMCs from about 10 ml of fresh peripheral blood. Total RNA was extracted with Trizol reagent, and quality was checked on an Agilent 2100 Bioanalyzer. Reading the germline V gene (reference sequence) gives CDR1 MNHEY and CDR2 SMNVEV. At the junction V is shortened by 6 bases and J by 6 bases; bases outside the gene matches: 19. The CDR3, from cysteine to phenylalanine, totals 19 residues. The CDR3 DNA has 57 bases and is translated from base 1.

The TCR beta CDR3 regions were amplified from the RNA transcripts. The first round of RT-PCR for the TCR CDR3 was performed with the HTBI primer set and the Qiagen OneStep RT-PCR kit. Libraries were constructed in a second round of multiplex PCR, after which size selection and purification were carried out. Libraries were sequenced paired-end with 100 bp reads on an Illumina HiSeq2000. The study's own analysis went as follows. Raw data were processed with SOAPnuke, discarding reads with adapters, uncalled bases, mean Phred below 15, or no exact constant-primer or identifier match. COPE v1.2.5 was used to merge the high-quality paired reads, and each unique nucleotide sequence was defined as a clonotype. Clonotypes were aligned to IMGT TRBV, TRBD and TRBJ reference segments using MiTCR v1.1. The analysis included only V-J combinations with a frequency above 0.0001, which together covered 99% to 99.2% of the repertoires. A TCS score was defined as the ratio between F50 (clonal expansion) and ExV (chaos), using BLOSUM62-based TCRdist between CDR3 peptides within each V-J. Welch's t-statistics and random forest reduced 500 to 550 V-J features to some 14, which were used in a naive Bayes classifier (R e1071). Using fastp trimming at Q25 and MiXCR clonotype assembly, TCRdb reanalyzed the public sequencing data and kept in-frame beta chains. Rows are unified per CDR3 protein, each entry keeping the most common DNA and genes. TCRdb's processing, not the authors' own work, is the source of the V and J calls. The sample includes 350,000 or so distinct CDR3 sequences, with around a sixth observed a single time. The ten top clones hold 15% to 19% of the sample.

Recombination joined TRBV27 with TRBJ2-2, and 10 junction bases match TRBD1. Sequencing was done on a sample of blood. This sequence was found in a woman in her 40s with Graves' ophthalmopathy. This receptor carries the CDR3 CASRPRGTGVDKLAGELFF. The base sequence is TGTGCCAGCAGGCCAAGGGGGACAGGGGTAGACAAGCTCGCCGGGGAGCTGTTTTTT.